This passage covers 28 T cell receptor beta chains from one sample sequenced in a study of graft-versus-host responses after intestinal transplantation. These receptors are not linked to any known antigen. Clones were sequenced by immunoSEQ multiplex PCR, and TCRdb holds only the in-frame ones, with some missing. The data show fewer than 80,000 clones, roughly 90% seen once. This specimen was unstimulated CD8+ T cells sorted from spleen or lymph node cells, taken before transplant. All receptors come from a human donor who was the organ donor for an intestinal transplant.

The chain employs TRBV9 and TRBJ2-1; the D gene is possibly TRBD2 (7 bases). Germline CDR1 reads SGDLS; CDR2 reads YYNGEE. Trimming pared 7 bases from V and 8 bases from J, leaving 25 bases between. The CDR3 totals 16 residues. CDR3: CASGGGVTPEGDEQFF. The CDR3 DNA reads as TGTGCCAGCGGAGGGGGGGTAACACCCGAGGGGGATGAGCAGTTCTTC.

The V gene is TRBV30, the J gene TRBJ2-7, with 7 nucleotides matching TRBD1. V lost 2 bases to trimming and J lost 5 bases; unmatched junction nucleotides: 6. This CDR3 is 13 amino acids long. Germline V gene sequence: CDR1 GTSNPN, CDR2 SVGIG (reference sequence). CDR3: CAWSLTGTNEQYF. CDR3 coding DNA: TGTGCCTGGAGTCTGACAGGGACAAACGAGCAGTACTTC.

The gene calls are TRBV2 and TRBJ1-1; TRBD1 might be the D (6 bases). Deletions cut 1 base from V and 4 bases from J, with 7 bases between. The germline V gene encodes CDR1 SNHLY and CDR2 FYNNEI. There are 13 residues in the CDR3. In DNA, the CDR3 is TGTGCCAGCAGTGAAGGGACAGCCACTGAAGCTTTCTTT. This translates into CASSEGTATEAFF.

The chain couples TRBV7-9 to TRBJ2-5; no firm D call. The end of the DNA aligns better with TRBJ2-7, so the J call may be wrong. Germline V gives CDR1 SEHNR, CDR2 FQNEAQ (reference sequence). The length of the CDR3 is 13 residues. This chain's CDR3 is CASADSVPYEQYF. The CDR3 DNA follows: TGTGCCAGCGCGGATTCCGTTCCCTACGAGCAGTACTTC.

The chain has TRBV28 and TRBJ2-1, with TRBD1 identical over 7 bases. Per germline, CDR1 MDHEN and CDR2 SYDVKM. The trim removed 2 bases at V and 3 bases at J, leaving 4 bases unmatched. The CDR3 contains 15 residues. CDR3 DNA: TGTGCCAGCAGTTTAAGGGGGCCTTTCTACAATGAGCAGTTCTTC. It specifies CASSLRGPFYNEQFF.

V is TRBV30 and J is TRBJ1-2; the match to TRBD1 covers 11 bases. This CDR3 is built from 15 residues. CDR1 and CDR2 (germline): GTSNPN, SVGIG (reference sequence). Trimming at V came to 5 bases and at J to 9 bases, leaving 14 bases not matched to a gene. The DNA of the CDR3 is TGTGCCTGGGGACTCAGGGACAGGGGGGTCTGGAGCTACACCTTC. Translation: CAWGLRDRGVWSYTF.

The J gene is TRBJ2-7, the V gene TRBV2; 14 bases are shared with TRBD2. Trimming cost V 0 bases and J 5 bases; bases outside gene matches: 3. Germline CDR1 reads SNHLY; CDR2 reads FYNNEI. The CDR3 has 16 residues. The CDR3 coding sequence is TGTGCCAGCAGTGAAGCGACTAGCGGGAGGGCCGACGAGCAGTACTTC. Translation: CASSEATSGRADEQYF.

V usage is TRBV19 and J usage is TRBJ2-5, with 9 bases lining up with TRBD1. The germline CDR1 and CDR2 sequences are LNHDA and SQIVND (reference sequence). Trimming took 9 bases from V and 4 from J; bases not matched to a gene: 6. CDR3 size: 13 residues. The CDR3 protein is CASTWTGAETQYF. The CDR3 region has the DNA TGTGCCAGCACCTGGACAGGGGCAGAGACCCAGTACTTC.

V gene TRBV5-5 combines with J gene TRBJ2-7, with D perhaps TRBD1 (6 bases). The CDR3 is 13 amino acids. Looked up from germline, CDR1 is SGHKS and CDR2 is YYEKEE (reference sequence). Trimming took 4 bases from V and 3 from J, leaving 11 bases between them. CDR3 protein: CASSPGQIYEQYF. DNA of the CDR3: TGTGCCAGCAGCCCTGGACAGATCTACGAGCAGTACTTC.

The V call is TRBV7-9, the J call TRBJ2-1, with TRBD1 matching 7 bases. This CDR3 is built from 11 residues. Looked up from germline, CDR1 is SEHNR and CDR2 is FQNEAQ (reference sequence). The junction had 2 bases not matched to a gene; V was cut back by 5 bases and J by 10 bases. The CDR3 DNA reads TGTGCCAGCAGCATCAGGGGGGAGCAGTTCTTC. Amino acids: CASSIRGEQFF. The whole variable domain, filled in from reference TRBV7-9 and TRBJ2-1, reads DTGVSQNPRHKITKRGQNVTFRCDPISEHNRLYWYRQTLGQGPEFLTYFQNEAQLEKSRLLSDRFSAERPKGSFSTLEIQRTEQGDSAMYLCASSIRGEQFFGPGTRLTVL.

The V gene is TRBV30, the J gene TRBJ2-6; D remains ambiguous. There are 16 residues in the CDR3. CDR1 GTSNPN and CDR2 SVGIG come from the germline V gene (reference sequence). Trimming cost V 3 bases and J 1 base, with 13 bases left between them. CDR3 bases: TGTGCCTGGAGCCGAGTTTCCCTTTCTGGGGCCAACGTCCTGACTTTC. Its translation: CAWSRVSLSGANVLTF.

V is TRBV7-9 and J is TRBJ2-7, with 12 bases matching TRBD2. CDR1 is SEHNR, CDR2 FQNEAQ, per germline (reference sequence). The CDR3 covers 16 residues. V dropped 5 bases and J dropped 4; count of bases not matched to a gene: 9. The CDR3 loop is CASSPTTSGSEYEQYF. The DNA for the CDR3 is TGTGCCAGCAGCCCAACGACTAGCGGGAGTGAGTACGAGCAGTACTTC.

This clone has just one count. The chain is built from TRBV7-8 and TRBJ2-7, with D perhaps matching TRBD2 (6 bases). Germline assignment: CDR1 SGHVS and CDR2 FQNEAQ. V was cut by 1 base and J by 3 bases, with 7 bases left in between. The CDR3 has 13 amino acids. In DNA, the CDR3 is TGTGCCAGCAGCTTAGTGGGGGGCTACGAGCAGTACTTC. This encodes CASSLVGGYEQYF.

J is TRBJ2-3 and V is TRBV27, with 7 bases matching TRBD2. Germline V gene lookup returns CDR1 MNHEY and CDR2 SMNVEV (reference sequence). The V segment lost 2 bases and the J segment 2 bases; nucleotides outside the gene matches: 4. This CDR3 is 15 amino acids long. The CDR3 region has the DNA TGTGCCAGCAGTTTAGCGGGAGTGGTCACAGATACGCAGTATTTT. Protein sequence: CASSLAGVVTDTQYF.

CDR3 sequence: CASSLEGGPTWDIQYF. Written as DNA, the CDR3 is TGCGCCAGCAGCTTGGAGGGGGGGCCAACTTGGGACATTCAGTACTTC. V gene TRBV5-1 combines with J gene TRBJ2-4, with D perhaps TRBD2 (7 bases). The V end was cut by 0 bases, the J end by 8 bases, with 18 bases between. Germline CDR1 SGHRS, CDR2 YFSETQ. The CDR3 spans 16 residues. The variable domain in full, with the rest retrieved from reference TRBV5-1 and TRBJ2-4, is KAGVTQTPRYLIKTRGQQVTLSCSPISGHRSVSWYQQTPGQGLQFLFEYFSETQRNKGNFPGRFSGRQFSNSRSEMNVSTLELGDSALYLCASSLEGGPTWDIQYFGAGTRLSVL.

The rearrangement uses TRBV6-4 and TRBJ2-7; 10 bases are a match to TRBD2. The length of the CDR3 is 14 residues. Germline CDR1 is MRHNA and CDR2 is SNTAGT. Trimming removed 10 bases from V and 2 bases from J; junction bases left unmatched: 8. CDR3 loop: CATHIAGGAYEQYF. Here the CDR3 DNA reads TGTGCCACCCATATAGCGGGGGGTGCCTACGAGCAGTACTTC.

The chain joins TRBV19 to TRBJ2-1; no firm D call. This CDR3 has 13 residues. V was shortened by 2 bases and J by 4 bases, with 6 bases between the two germline ends. Germline CDR1 reads LNHDA; CDR2 reads SQIVND (reference sequence). Here the CDR3 DNA reads TGTGCCAGTAGTATAACCCTATACAATGAGCAGTTCTTC. Translation: CASSITLYNEQFF.

This rearrangement joins TRBV7-6 to TRBJ2-3; the D gene is possibly TRBD2 (6 bases). Trimming took off 1 base at V and 2 bases at J, with 10 bases between the two ends. The length of the CDR3 is 15 residues. Germline loops: CDR1 SGHVS, CDR2 FNYEAQ. The DNA for the CDR3 is TGTGCCAGCAGCTTAGTGGGAGGTCTCACAGATACGCAGTATTTT. It is translated as CASSLVGGLTDTQYF.

In this sample, this clone turned up a few times. This chain links TRBV27 with TRBJ2-1; 11 bases are a match to TRBD2. From germline, CDR1 is MNHEY and CDR2 SMNVEV (reference sequence). Trimming at V came to 6 bases and at J to 3 bases, leaving 7 bases not matched to a gene. CDR3 length: 16 residues. The CDR3 nucleotides read TGTGCCAGCAGCCCGCCGGGACTAGCGGTCTACAATGAGCAGTTCTTC. This encodes CASSPPGLAVYNEQFF.

The V and J genes are TRBV25-1 and TRBJ2-1; perhaps TRBD2 as D (7 bases). With 1 base removed from V and 2 bases from J, the gap between germline ends came to 12 bases. This CDR3 spans 16 amino acids. The germline V gene has CDR1 MGHDK and CDR2 SYGVNS. Here the CDR3 DNA reads TGTGCCAGCAGTGAATGGGGGGGGCTTACCTACAATGAGCAGTTCTTC. Translating it yields CASSEWGGLTYNEQFF.

V usage is TRBV16 and J usage is TRBJ2-7; the D gene is possibly TRBD1 (6 bases). The V end lost 0 bases, the J end lost 3 bases, and 9 bases lay between the germline ends. Germline lookup yields CDR1 KGHSY and CDR2 FQNENV. CDR3 length: 14 amino acids. In nucleotides, the CDR3 is TGTGCCAGCAGCCAATCCGGGACAAACTACGAGCAGTACTTC. Its protein product is CASSQSGTNYEQYF.

J is TRBJ2-7 and V is TRBV28; D possibly corresponds to TRBD2 (6 bases). Deletions cut 4 bases from V and 2 bases from J, with 15 bases between. The CDR3 extends over 15 amino acids. Germline-derived CDR1 and CDR2 are MDHEN and SYDVKM. CDR3 nucleotide sequence: TGTGCCAGCAGTTGGGGGGAGGAACCAACCTACGAGCAGTACTTC. The encoded protein is CASSWGEEPTYEQYF.

The chain couples TRBV7-9 to TRBJ2-2; 7 bases agree with TRBD1. There are 17 residues in the CDR3. Germline V gene lookup returns CDR1 SEHNR and CDR2 FQNEAQ (reference sequence). V dropped 3 bases and J dropped 2; count of bases not matched to a gene: 9. CDR3 region: CASSLDRDRQNTGELFF. For the CDR3, the DNA is TGTGCCAGCAGCTTGGACCGGGACAGACAAAACACCGGGGAGCTGTTTTTT. Variable domain in full (rest from reference TRBV7-9 and TRBJ2-2): DTGVSQNPRHKITKRGQNVTFRCDPISEHNRLYWYRQTLGQGPEFLTYFQNEAQLEKSRLLSDRFSAERPKGSFSTLEIQRTEQGDSAMYLCASSLDRDRQNTGELFFGEGSRLTVL.

The chain employs TRBV6-5 and TRBJ2-1, with 10 bases identical to TRBD1. J lost 5 bases, V lost 6 bases, and 7 bases had no gene match. CDR1 is MNHEY, CDR2 SVGAGI, per germline. There are 15 residues in the CDR3. Written as DNA, the CDR3 is TGTGCCAGCAGCCCCTCCGGGACAGGGGACAATGAGCAGTTCTTC. This codes for CASSPSGTGDNEQFF.

This chain links TRBV29-1 with TRBJ1-2, with D unresolved. V shed 8 bases and J shed 1 base, with 11 bases lying between them. Looked up from germline, CDR1 is SQVTM and CDR2 is ANQGSEA. This CDR3 region has 12 residues. DNA for the CDR3: TGCAGCTGCGATGACAATAACTATGGCTACACCTTC. Its translation is CSCDDNNYGYTF.

The chain uses TRBV2 and TRBJ1-5, with TRBD1 identical over 10 bases. V lost 6 bases, J lost 2 bases, and 4 bases stayed unmatched. The CDR3 runs 15 residues. Germline V lookup: CDR1 SNHLY, CDR2 FYNNEI. The CDR3 bases are TGTGCCAGCAGGGCCGGGACAGGGGGCAATCAGCCCCAGCATTTT. It translates to CASRAGTGGNQPQHF. The variable domain in full, with the rest retrieved from reference TRBV2 and TRBJ1-5, is EPEVTQTPSHQVTQMGQEVILRCVPISNHLYFYWYRQILGQKVEFLVSFYNNEISEKSEIFDDQFSVERPDGSNFTLKIRSTKLEDSAMYFCASRAGTGGNQPQHFGDGTRLSIL.

This clone has only one observation. J is TRBJ2-7 and V is TRBV7-8; weak D call: TRBD2 (5 bases). The CDR3 spans 13 residues. The V gene's germline CDR1 is SGHVS and CDR2 FQNEAQ. Trimming removed 4 bases from V and 6 bases from J, with 13 bases in between. The CDR3 coding sequence is TGTGCCAGCAGCTCTGGACTTGGAGGCGAGCAGTACTTC. Amino acids: CASSSGLGGEQYF.

The rearrangement links TRBV6-5 to TRBJ2-5; possible D gene TRBD1, 6 bases. Looked up from germline, CDR1 is MNHEY and CDR2 is SVGAGI. V was shortened by 1 base and J by 2 bases, with 11 bases between the two germline ends. The CDR3 loop spans 15 amino acids. CDR3: CASSYFRGRQETQYF. The CDR3 nucleotides are TGTGCCAGCAGTTACTTCAGGGGACGTCAAGAGACCCAGTACTTC.